The 10 T cell receptor beta chains below were found in one sample sequenced in a study of blood T cell repertoires in COVID-19 (dated by TCRdb to between 2020 and 2021). The receptor library was made with the immunoSEQ multiplex PCR assay. As stored in TCRdb, this immuneACCESS dataset retains in-frame rearrangements with V and J assigned. A fraction of the clones does not appear; measured against another copy, unresolved V genes explain less than half of the discrepancy, and the remainder lacks a known reason. This sample gives about 400,000 clones in total; 86% of them show up just once. The leading ten clones occupy under 8.5% of the sample. Sequencing was performed on peripheral blood. Every receptor here comes from an older woman with COVID-19, enrolled during active disease.

The gene calls are TRBV30 and TRBJ1-1, with D perhaps TRBD1 (5 bases). V lost 0 bases and J lost 7, with 12 bases in between. This CDR3 has 13 residues. Germline CDR1 reads GTSNPN; CDR2 reads SVGIG (reference sequence). CDR3 bases: TGTGCCTGGAGTGTAGGAACAGGAAGTGAAGCTTTCTTT. Encoded protein: CAWSVGTGSEAFF. Full variable domain (missing parts from reference TRBV30 and TRBJ1-1): SQTIHQWPATLVQPVGSPLSLECTVEGTSNPNLYWYRQAAGRGLQLLFYSVGIGQISSEVPQNLSASRPQDRQFILSSKKLLLSDSGFYLCAWSVGTGSEAFFGQGTRLTVV.

The genes are TRBV7-8 and TRBJ1-1; D is ambiguous. V lost 5 bases, J lost 2 bases, and 21 bases lay in between. Germline loops: CDR1 SGHVS, CDR2 FQNEAQ. The CDR3 loop spans 17 amino acids. In nucleotides, the CDR3 is TGTGCCAGCAGCCCTATTAGGAGCCCAGTTCACAACACTGAAGCTTTCTTT. Amino acid sequence: CASSPIRSPVHNTEAFF.

The genes are TRBV11-3 and TRBJ2-5, with 11 bases lining up with TRBD2. Trimming removed 1 base from V and 5 bases from J; junction bases left unmatched: 9. The CDR3 has 17 residues. CDR1 SGHNT and CDR2 YENEEA come from the germline V gene. The CDR3 is CASSLGISGGARETQYF. The CDR3 bases are TGTGCCAGCAGCTTAGGAATTAGCGGGGGGGCGCGGGAGACCCAGTACTTC.

This clone occurred once. The genes are TRBV28 and TRBJ1-4; D might be TRBD1 (6 bases). With 5 bases removed from V and 8 bases from J, the gap between germline ends came to 15 bases. The CDR3 length is 14 residues. Germline CDR1 reads MDHEN; CDR2 reads SYDVKM. For the CDR3, the DNA is TGTGCCAGCAGTACCAGGGGCGCGTCGGAAAAACTGTTTTTT. Its translation: CASSTRGASEKLFF. Combining the CDR3 with reference TRBV28 and TRBJ1-4 gives the whole variable domain DVKVTQSSRYLVKRTGEKVFLECVQDMDHENMFWYRQDPGLGLRLIYFSYDVKMKEKGDIPEGYSVSREKKERFSLILESASTNQTSMYLCASSTRGASEKLFFGSGTQLSVL.

This clone was observed a single time. The rearrangement uses TRBV19 and TRBJ1-5, with D uncertain. The V and J ends lost 4 bases and 0 bases respectively, with 13 bases between them. Looked up from germline, CDR1 is LNHDA and CDR2 is SQIVND (reference sequence). The CDR3 loop spans 16 amino acids. The CDR3 sequence is CASSTPLSYSNQPQHF. CDR3 DNA sequence: TGTGCCAGTAGTACCCCCCTCTCTTATAGCAATCAGCCCCAGCATTTT. Filled out from reference TRBV19 and TRBJ1-5, the complete variable domain reads DGGITQSPKYLFRKEGQNVTLSCEQNLNHDAMYWYRQDPGQGLRLIYYSQIVNDFQKGDIAEGYSVSREKKESFPLTVTSAQKNPTAFYLCASSTPLSYSNQPQHFGDGTRLSIL.

This clone was detected only once. The J gene is TRBJ2-1, the V gene TRBV2, with TRBD2 matching over 9 bases. Germline lookup yields CDR1 SNHLY and CDR2 FYNNEI. The V and J ends lost 6 bases and 6 bases, in that order; junction bases with no gene match: 21. This CDR3 contains 19 residues. The CDR3 reads CASRNRGGALLNYGNEQFF. The CDR3, as DNA: TGTGCCAGCAGGAACCGCGGGGGGGCCCTCTTAAATTACGGCAATGAGCAGTTCTTC.

The chain is built from TRBV29-1 and TRBJ1-2; 7 bases agree with TRBD1. Germline loops: CDR1 SQVTM, CDR2 ANQGSEA. V trimming: 4 bases; J trimming: 4 bases; junction bases outside the gene matches: 6. This CDR3 comprises 13 residues. This CDR3 reads CSVVRQGIYGYTF. The CDR3, as DNA: TGCAGCGTTGTCCGACAGGGAATCTATGGCTACACCTTC.

V and J are TRBV9 and TRBJ2-5; 10 bases map to TRBD1. The CDR3 contains 15 residues. From germline, CDR1 is SGDLS and CDR2 YYNGEE. Trimming removed 2 bases from V and 0 bases from J; junction bases left unmatched: 1. In nucleotides, the CDR3 is TGTGCCAGCAGCGTGACAGGGGGCGACCAAGAGACCCAGTACTTC. Translating gives CASSVTGGDQETQYF.

The J gene is TRBJ2-5, the V gene TRBV5-1; tentatively, D is TRBD1 (6 bases). Per the germline V gene, CDR1 is SGHRS and CDR2 is YFSETQ. This CDR3 contains 16 residues. Trimming pared 1 base from V and 1 base from J, leaving 14 bases between. This CDR3 reads CASSLWGTTAQETQYF. In nucleotides, the CDR3 is TGCGCCAGCAGCTTGTGGGGGACAACAGCCCAAGAGACCCAGTACTTC.

The chain links TRBV5-1 to TRBJ2-1, with 8 bases lining up with TRBD2. Germline assignment: CDR1 SGHRS and CDR2 YFSETQ. CDR3 length: 15 amino acids. V gave up 2 bases and J gave up 4 bases; unmatched junction bases: 5. The CDR3 loop is CASSFAGGTYNEQFF. The CDR3 DNA follows: TGCGCCAGCAGCTTTGCGGGGGGCACGTACAATGAGCAGTTCTTC.